The 27 T cell receptor beta chains given below trace back to one sample, sequenced in a study of human T cells and chemical hapten exposure (dated by TCRdb to the early 2020s). The method behind the library was RACE. The instrument was a NextSeq 500. Through fastp at Q25 and MiXCR, TCRdb rebuilt clones from the public reads, retaining in-frame beta chains. Rows matching on CDR3 protein sequence are summarized as one entry with the most common DNA and genes. The sample profile shows about 77,000 distinct CDR3 sequences; approximately 8.1% of them were found once. Around 1.7% of the sample comes from the top ten. The label giving this sample's time point can be read as: healthy volunteer bleed at 6 weeks. Total RNA was extracted from unfractionated whole blood collected in Tempus Blood RNA tubes. The sequenced sample was whole blood. All receptors come from a female donor in good health. Some clones in this sample may be carry-over from other donors' samples.

This clonotype occurred a few times. Here the CDR3 reads CASSHVTGSVTEAFF. CDR3 sequence (DNA): TGTGCCAGCAGTCATGTGACAGGGTCGGTCACTGAAGCTTTCTTT. The rearrangement uses TRBV6-2 or TRBV6-3 and TRBJ1-1; 7 bases are shared with TRBD1. The germline CDR1 and CDR2 sequences are MNHEY and SVGEGT. CDR3 length: 15 amino acids. V dropped 5 bases and J dropped 4; count of bases not matched to a gene: 10.

This clonotype appeared a few times. The V and J genes are TRBV12-3 or TRBV12-4 and TRBJ2-7; no definite D call. The CDR3 has 11 residues. V was cut by 6 bases and J by 7 bases, with 10 bases left in between. CDR3 sequence reads: CASSNRWEQYF. CDR3 DNA sequence: TGTGCCAGCAGCAACCGGTGGGAGCAGTACTTC.

This clonotype was seen only a few times. The chain joins TRBV5-1 to TRBJ1-6; D is ambiguous. Trimming removed 0 bases at V and 7 bases at J, with 17 bases between. There are 17 residues in the CDR3. Germline loops: CDR1 SGHRS, CDR2 YFSETQ. The CDR3 nucleotides read TGCGCCAGCAGCTTGGATGTCAGGCCCCCCCACAATTCACCCCTCCACTTT. Translating gives CASSLDVRPPHNSPLHF.

This clonotype was recorded many times. V is TRBV7-9 and J is TRBJ2-3; D gene uncertain. The CDR3 spans 14 residues. Deletions cut 4 bases from V and 8 bases from J, with 16 bases between. Germline CDR1 reads SEHNR; CDR2 reads FQNEAQ (reference sequence). The CDR3 spells CASSSGSFKSTQYF. CDR3 coding DNA: TGTGCCAGCAGCTCCGGGTCTTTTAAGAGTACGCAGTATTTT.

The V call is TRBV24-1, the J call TRBJ2-3; D gene ambiguous. Germline-derived CDR1 and CDR2 are KGHDR and SFDVKD. The CDR3 extends over 15 amino acids. The V gene lost 2 bases and the J gene lost 4 bases, with 12 bases spanning the gap. The CDR3 sequence is CATSDYGKAADTQYF. CDR3 nucleotide sequence: TGTGCCACCAGTGATTATGGAAAGGCCGCAGATACGCAGTATTTT.

This clonotype was found a few times. The chain couples TRBV6-1 to TRBJ2-2, with D possibly being TRBD1 or TRBD2 (6 bases each). CDR1 is MNHNS and CDR2 is SASEGT in the germline V gene. CDR3 length: 18 residues. V was shortened by 4 bases and J by 2 bases, with 20 bases between the two germline ends. CDR3 bases: TGTGCCAGCAGTGGACCCCGCCATGGGGGGCTTAACACCGGGGAGCTGTTTTTT. Amino acid sequence: CASSGPRHGGLNTGELFF.

The chain is built from TRBV4-3 and TRBJ2-7; D possibly corresponds to TRBD1 (6 bases). The CDR3 consists of 15 residues. V lost 3 bases and J 2 bases, leaving 14 bases between the germline ends. Germline V gene sequence: CDR1 LGHNA, CDR2 YSLEER. The CDR3 coding sequence is TGCGCCAGCAGCCATCAACAGGGATCGACCTACGAGCAGTACTTC. This sequence encodes CASSHQQGSTYEQYF.

This clonotype has at least ten counts. The chain couples TRBV24-1 to TRBJ1-1, with 8 bases lining up with TRBD1. V dropped 7 bases and J dropped 4; count of bases not matched to a gene: 4. Germline V gene lookup returns CDR1 KGHDR and CDR2 SFDVKD. The CDR3 is 13 amino acids. CDR3 region: CATRWTGSTEAFF. CDR3 nucleotides: TGTGCCACCAGATGGACAGGGAGCACTGAAGCTTTCTTT.

At least ten counts were recorded for this clonotype. V is TRBV11-3 and J is TRBJ2-1; D gene unclear. The CDR3 runs to 14 residues. The V and J ends lost 5 bases and 4 bases respectively, with 12 bases between them. The germline V gene encodes CDR1 SGHNT and CDR2 YENEEA. The CDR3 DNA follows: TGTGCCAGCAGCACCCAAAACGGGTACAATGAGCAGTTCTTC. Its protein is CASSTQNGYNEQFF.

The chain joins TRBV7-2 to TRBJ1-1, with unresolved D. The length of the CDR3 is 14 residues. V lost 5 bases and J lost 4, with 14 bases in between. From germline, CDR1 is SGHTA and CDR2 FQGNSA. The CDR3 region is CASSPFKAPTEAFF. The CDR3 coding sequence is TGTGCCAGCAGCCCTTTCAAGGCCCCCACTGAAGCTTTCTTT.

About this clonotype: Since a much larger clone is just one base distant, this may be a read error. V gene TRBV3-1 combines with J gene TRBJ1-1; D remains ambiguous. The CDR3 length is 18 residues. The germline V and J ends were trimmed by 0 bases and 4 bases, with 21 bases remaining between them. Germline CDR1 reads LGHDT; CDR2 reads YNNKEL (reference sequence). The CDR3 DNA sequence: TGTGCCAGCAGCCAAGATTATGGAGGCAAGGGATTTGGCACTGAAGCTTTCTTT. It specifies CASSQDYGGKGFGTEAFF. Supplemented by reference TRBV3-1 and TRBJ1-1, the full variable domain reads DTAVSQTPKYLVTQMGNDKSIKCEQNLGHDTMYWYKQDSKKFLKIMFSYNNKELIINETVPNRFSPKSPDKAHLNLHINSLELGDSAVYFCASSQDYGGKGFGTEAFFGQGTRLTVV.

This clonotype appeared many times. V is TRBV14 and J is TRBJ1-2, with D hard to call. In germline, CDR1 is SGHDN, CDR2 FVKESK. CDR3 length: 13 amino acids. The germline V and J ends were trimmed by 1 base and 3 bases, with 6 bases remaining between them. The CDR3, as DNA: TGTGCCAGCAGCCAAGCTTCGGACTATGGCTACACCTTC. As protein: CASSQASDYGYTF.

Ten or more counts support this clonotype. This chain joins TRBV7-2 and TRBJ1-1; 7 bases map to TRBD1. CDR1 and CDR2 from the germline V gene are SGHTA and FQGNSA. The CDR3 has 15 amino acids. V lost 2 bases to trimming and J lost 4 bases; unmatched junction nucleotides: 7. The CDR3 loop is CASSLSPTGITEAFF. CDR3 DNA: TGTGCCAGCAGCTTAAGCCCGACAGGGATCACTGAAGCTTTCTTT.

This clonotype was detected ten times or more. The chain has TRBV6-6 and TRBJ2-1; 8 nucleotides line up with TRBD2. CDR1 MNHNY and CDR2 SVGAGI come from the germline V gene (reference sequence). CDR3 length: 16 residues. The V gene end was trimmed by 0 bases and the J gene end by 4 bases; junction bases not matched to a gene: 5. The CDR3 DNA is TGTGCCAGCAGTTACTCGGGCGGGGGGATATACAATGAGCAGTTCTTC. The encoded protein is CASSYSGGGIYNEQFF.

Many counts were recorded for this clonotype. The rearrangement uses TRBV2 and TRBJ1-1; 7 bases line up with TRBD1. Per germline, CDR1 SNHLY and CDR2 FYNNEI. The CDR3 consists of 14 residues. J gave up 0 bases and V 6 bases, and 4 bases lay outside the gene matches. The CDR3 DNA reads as TGTGCCAGCAGGGGGGACAGCTTGAACACTGAAGCTTTCTTT. Protein: CASRGDSLNTEAFF.

This clonotype was observed a handful of times. The chain is built from TRBV29-1 and TRBJ1-3; D gene uncertain. The germline V and J ends were trimmed by 3 bases and 2 bases, with 5 bases remaining between them. Germline V lookup: CDR1 SQVTM, CDR2 ANQGSEA. There are 12 residues in the CDR3. CDR3: CSVETPGNTIYF. Here the CDR3 DNA reads TGCAGCGTTGAGACACCTGGAAACACCATATATTTT.

The chain combines TRBV15 with TRBJ2-6, with D perhaps TRBD1 (5 bases). There are 19 residues in the CDR3. Trimming cost V 4 bases and J 0 bases, with 19 bases left between them. The germline CDR1 and CDR2 sequences are LNHNV and YYDKDF (reference sequence). The CDR3 DNA follows: TGTGCCACCAGCAACGAAACAGGAATCCTTTCCTCTGGGGCCAACGTCCTGACTTTC. Protein product: CATSNETGILSSGANVLTF.

Many counts were recorded for this clonotype. The CDR3 nucleotides are TGCAGTGCTAGCGATACAGGGAACTACGAGCAGTACTTC. It specifies CSASDTGNYEQYF. The chain carries TRBV20-1 and TRBJ2-7; a possible D gene is TRBD1 (6 bases). This CDR3 contains 13 residues. V shed 3 bases and J shed 3 bases, with 12 bases lying between them. From germline, CDR1 is DFQATT and CDR2 SNEGSKA (reference sequence).

This clonotype was picked up many times. J is TRBJ1-1 and V is TRBV20-1, with a possible D match to TRBD1 (5 bases). This CDR3 is 14 amino acids long. Germline CDR1 is DFQATT and CDR2 is SNEGSKA (reference sequence). The V end lost 2 bases, the J end lost 4 bases, and 14 bases lay between the germline ends. The CDR3 here is CSARQAGRTTEAFF. The CDR3 nucleotides are TGCAGTGCTAGACAAGCGGGACGGACCACTGAAGCTTTCTTT.

This clonotype has a single count. V usage is TRBV11-2 and J usage is TRBJ2-2; 7 bases fit TRBD2. With V trimmed by 1 base and J by 5 bases, 4 bases remained unmatched. There are 15 residues in the CDR3. Germline V gene lookup returns CDR1 SGHAT and CDR2 FQNNGV. The CDR3 nucleotides read TGTGCCAGCAGCTTAGGACGAGCGGGGACCGGGGAGCTGTTTTTT. This encodes CASSLGRAGTGELFF.

V is TRBV20-1 and J is TRBJ2-1; TRBD2 matches 12 bases. The CDR3 covers 17 residues. The germline V gene has CDR1 DFQATT and CDR2 SNEGSKA (reference sequence). Trimming cost V 3 bases and J 10 bases; bases outside gene matches: 16. CDR3 bases: TGCAGTGCTAGGGAACGGTGGCTAGCGGGGGGGCTTGGAGAGCAGTTCTTC. Translation gives CSARERWLAGGLGEQFF.

This clonotype was found a few times. This sequence joins TRBV18 and TRBJ1-1; 7 nucleotides align to TRBD1. After removal of 5 bases from V and 0 bases from J, the junction contained 3 bases not matched to a gene. Per germline, CDR1 KGHSH and CDR2 LQKENI. This CDR3 contains 14 residues. The DNA of the CDR3 is TGTGCCAGCTCATTGGGACAGATGAACACTGAAGCTTTCTTT. Translated: CASSLGQMNTEAFF.

V usage is TRBV27 and J usage is TRBJ2-1; D remains ambiguous. Between the trimmed V and J ends, which lost 6 bases and 5 bases, there was a span of 17 bases. The CDR3 consists of 15 residues. Germline-derived CDR1 and CDR2 are MNHEY and SMNVEV (reference sequence). Written as DNA, the CDR3 is TGTGCCAGCAGCCCAGACACGGGCTTAAACAATGAGCAGTTCTTC. Residues: CASSPDTGLNNEQFF.

For this clonotype: This clone may be a read error of a much larger clone one base away. The rearrangement links TRBV5-1 to TRBJ2-7, with D tentatively TRBD1 (6 bases). Trimming removed 9 bases from V and 2 bases from J, with 15 bases in between. This CDR3 contains 13 residues. Germline-derived CDR1 and CDR2 are SGHRS and YFSETQ. CDR3 residues: CANKRQDAYEQYF. The CDR3 DNA sequence: TGCGCCAACAAACGACAGGATGCCTACGAGCAGTACTTC.

This clonotype was detected a few times. The V gene is TRBV19, the J gene TRBJ1-2; D is perhaps TRBD1 (6 bases). V was pared by 9 bases and J by 4 bases, with 18 bases between. The germline V gene has CDR1 LNHDA and CDR2 SQIVND (reference sequence). This CDR3 comprises 14 residues. The CDR3: CASIPAGGIYGYTF. CDR3 coding DNA: TGTGCCAGCATACCCGCGGGGGGCATCTATGGCTACACCTTC.

The V and J genes are TRBV6-2 or TRBV6-3 and TRBJ1-6; 9 bases align to TRBD1. The CDR3 runs to 15 residues. Germline V gene data show CDR1 as MNHEY and CDR2 as SVGEGT. V trimming: 8 bases; J trimming: 9 bases; junction bases outside the gene matches: 11. CDR3 sequence (DNA): TGTGCCAGCGGACCTCACAGGGGGCTGGGTTCACCCCTCCACTTT. Translated, it gives CASGPHRGLGSPLHF.

The sample holds many counts of this clonotype. The CDR3 region is CASSQGLGGVLLYEQYF. DNA of the CDR3: TGTGCCAGCAGCCAAGGTCTTGGAGGGGTTCTCCTTTACGAGCAGTACTTC. The chain is built from TRBV14 and TRBJ2-7; the D gene is possibly TRBD2 (6 bases). Germline CDR1 is SGHDN and CDR2 is FVKESK. This CDR3 comprises 17 residues. V was cut by 1 base and J by 4 bases, with 20 bases left in between.